The next 32 T cell receptor beta chains were all read from a single sample in a study of T cells after somatic rescue of genetic block. Profiling relied on immunoSEQ multiplex PCR, and the TCRdb table lists in-frame clones only, not all of them. The sample has tens of thousands of clones; approximately 90% are singletons. Sequenced: peripheral blood mononuclear cells (PBMCs). The origin of the receptors is a middle-aged man.

V and J are TRBV6-6 and TRBJ2-4; 10 bases map to TRBD2. Trimming at V came to 7 bases and at J to 4 bases, leaving 10 bases not matched to a gene. The CDR3 loop spans 16 amino acids. Germline loops: CDR1 MNHNY, CDR2 SVGAGI (reference sequence). The CDR3 spells CASNPVLAGEKNIQYF. CDR3 bases: TGTGCCAGCAACCCCGTCCTAGCGGGGGAGAAAAACATTCAGTACTTC.

V is TRBV5-6 and J is TRBJ2-1, with 7 bases fitting TRBD2. The junction had 8 bases not matched to a gene; V was cut back by 2 bases and J by 3 bases. The CDR3 runs 16 residues. Germline V CDR1 and CDR2: SGHDT, YYEEEE. This chain's CDR3 is CASSFIYGGIYNEQFF. The CDR3, as DNA: TGTGCCAGCAGCTTCATATACGGGGGGATCTACAATGAGCAGTTCTTC.

The rearrangement joins TRBV2 to TRBJ1-2; possible D gene TRBD1, 5 bases. V was trimmed by 0 bases and J by 6 bases, leaving 14 bases between them. CDR1 is SNHLY and CDR2 is FYNNEI in the germline V gene. The CDR3 consists of 15 residues. In DNA form, the CDR3 reads TGTGCCAGCAGTGAAGCCCCCGGGGGGGTTAATGGCTACACCTTC. Translation gives CASSEAPGGVNGYTF.

V usage is TRBV11-2 and J usage is TRBJ2-3, with D perhaps TRBD2 (6 bases). The CDR3 has 16 amino acids. The V end was cut by 5 bases, the J end by 0 bases, with 15 bases between. Germline V gene sequence: CDR1 SGHAT, CDR2 FQNNGV. The CDR3 DNA follows: TGTGCCAGCAGCGTAACGTTGCGGGATAGCACAGATACGCAGTATTTT. This gives the protein CASSVTLRDSTDTQYF.

This clone came up a few times. The chain uses TRBV7-9 and TRBJ1-1; 7 nucleotides agree with TRBD1. This CDR3 spans 13 amino acids. CDR1 and CDR2 (germline): SEHNR, FQNEAQ (reference sequence). V shed 5 bases, J shed 3 bases, and the junction held 3 bases outside the gene matches. The DNA for the CDR3 is TGTGCCAGCAGCCAGGACAGGTACACTGAAGCTTTCTTT. It yields the protein CASSQDRYTEAFF.

This rearrangement joins TRBV4-2 to TRBJ1-5; D unclear. This CDR3 has 16 amino acids. The germline V and J ends were trimmed by 0 bases and 7 bases, with 16 bases remaining between them. CDR1 and CDR2 from the germline V gene are LGHNA and YNFKEQ. This CDR3 is CASSQDKTALGQPQHF. CDR3 coding DNA: TGTGCCAGCAGCCAAGATAAGACGGCCCTCGGGCAGCCCCAGCATTTT.

This chain joins TRBV30 and TRBJ1-5, with a weak D call TRBD1 (6 bases). The CDR3 extends over 13 amino acids. Germline CDR1 GTSNPN, CDR2 SVGIG (reference sequence). In nucleotides, the CDR3 is TGTGCGGCCGGGGACATCGGCAATCAGCCCCAGCATTTT. Its translation: CAAGDIGNQPQHF.

CDR3: CATRKETGGHSYEQYF. DNA of the CDR3: TGTGCCACCAGAAAGGAGACAGGGGGCCACTCCTACGAGCAGTACTTC. The chain uses TRBV15 and TRBJ2-7, with 10 bases that match TRBD1. Losses at the gene ends were 6 bases for V and 0 bases for J; bases not matched to a gene: 8. The CDR3 spans 16 residues. Germline V CDR1 and CDR2: LNHNV, YYDKDF (reference sequence).

The V call is TRBV4-2, the J call TRBJ2-5; tentatively, D is TRBD2 (5 bases). The J call may be wrong; the DNA end is better matched by TRBJ2-7. The germline CDR1 and CDR2 sequences are LGHNA and YNFKEQ. There are 14 residues in the CDR3. In nucleotides, the CDR3 is TGTGCCAGCAGCCCCTCCGGGGAACCCAACGAGCAGTACTTC. This sequence encodes CASSPSGEPNEQYF.

The CDR3 sequence: CASSPGRDVSGNTIYF. CDR3 DNA: TGTGCCAGCAGCCCGGGGCGGGACGTCTCTGGAAACACCATATATTTT. V usage is TRBV5-6 and J usage is TRBJ1-3; D is perhaps TRBD1 (5 bases). With 4 bases removed from V and 0 bases from J, the gap between germline ends came to 14 bases. The CDR3 is 16 amino acids. Germline-derived CDR1 and CDR2 are SGHDT and YYEEEE.

This clone was found once. This chain uses TRBV28 with TRBJ2-7; 8 nucleotides match TRBD1. V lost 2 bases and J lost 7; bases outside the gene matches: 16. Germline CDR1 is MDHEN and CDR2 is SYDVKM. The CDR3 is 17 residues long. Here the CDR3 reads CASSLRSLARTGGEQYF. The CDR3 nucleotides read TGTGCCAGCAGTTTAAGGTCACTTGCGAGAACAGGGGGGGAGCAGTACTTC.

V usage is TRBV18 and J usage is TRBJ2-3; D gene ambiguous. Trimming stripped 1 base from V and 0 bases from J, with 5 bases between. The CDR3 spans 14 residues. CDR1 and CDR2 from the germline V gene are KGHSH and LQKENI. The CDR3 loop reads CASSPRTSTDTQYF. CDR3 coding DNA: TGTGCCAGCTCACCACGAACTAGCACAGATACGCAGTATTTT.

The chain uses TRBV10-3 and TRBJ1-2; tentatively, D is TRBD1 (5 bases). V gave up 6 bases and J gave up 3 bases, with 14 bases separating them. CDR1 and CDR2 (germline): ENHRY, SYGVKD. The CDR3 totals 14 residues. The CDR3 nucleotides read TGTGCCATCAGCGGCGCGGGAGGGGACTATGGCTACACCTTC. This translates into CAISGAGGDYGYTF.

This clone was recorded only once. The chain is built from TRBV9 and TRBJ1-6; D unresolved. This CDR3 has 15 residues. Germline values: CDR1 SGDLS, CDR2 YYNGEE. V was clipped by 0 bases and J by 10 bases, with 14 bases between them. The CDR3 DNA sequence: TGTGCCAGCAGCGTAGGGGGTAGAGTGGGATCACCCCTCCACTTT. Amino acids: CASSVGGRVGSPLHF.

The V gene is TRBV19, the J gene TRBJ1-2; D is unclear. V was shortened by 6 bases and J by 4 bases, with 15 bases between the two germline ends. From germline, CDR1 is LNHDA and CDR2 SQIVND (reference sequence). The CDR3 spans 14 residues. CDR3 in amino acids: CASREKGSGYGYTF. The CDR3, as DNA: TGTGCCAGTAGGGAGAAGGGAAGCGGCTATGGCTACACCTTC. Full variable domain (rest looked up from reference TRBV19 and TRBJ1-2): DGGITQSPKYLFRKEGQNVTLSCEQNLNHDAMYWYRQDPGQGLRLIYYSQIVNDFQKGDIAEGYSVSREKKESFPLTVTSAQKNPTAFYLCASREKGSGYGYTFGSGTRLTVV.

V is TRBV10-3 and J is TRBJ1-4; 9 bases are a match to TRBD1. The CDR3 extends over 17 amino acids. Germline CDR1 ENHRY, CDR2 SYGVKD. With 0 bases clipped from V and 3 bases from J, the junction kept 5 bases outside the gene matches. The CDR3 protein is CAISESAGQGPNEKLFF. The CDR3 DNA sequence: TGTGCCATCAGTGAGTCCGCGGGACAGGGCCCTAATGAAAAACTGTTTTTT.

V usage is TRBV10-3 and J usage is TRBJ1-1; no definite D call. Trimming pared 0 bases from V and 5 bases from J, leaving 13 bases between. This CDR3 is built from 15 residues. CDR1 ENHRY and CDR2 SYGVKD come from the germline V gene. The DNA of the CDR3 is TGTGCCATCAGTGAGTCGAGCGTAAAACCGACTGAAGCTTTCTTT. Translating it yields CAISESSVKPTEAFF.

V usage is TRBV7-9 and J usage is TRBJ2-3; D gene uncertain. This CDR3 is 14 amino acids long. Germline lookup yields CDR1 SEHNR and CDR2 FQNEAQ (reference sequence). The V gene lost 2 bases and the J gene lost 0 bases, with 6 bases spanning the gap. CDR3 bases: TGTGCCAGCAGCTTACAACAAAGCACAGATACGCAGTATTTT. It specifies CASSLQQSTDTQYF.

This chain connects TRBV5-1 to TRBJ2-1; the match to TRBD2 covers 12 bases. The V segment lost 7 bases and the J segment 6 bases; nucleotides outside the gene matches: 2. In germline, CDR1 is SGHRS, CDR2 YFSETQ. The CDR3 has 13 residues. DNA for the CDR3: TGCGCCAGCTCTAGCGGGAGGGCCAATGAGCAGTTCTTC. Its protein product is CASSSGRANEQFF.

V and J are TRBV6-5 and TRBJ2-2; D might be TRBD2 (6 bases). The CDR3 loop spans 15 amino acids. The ends were cut back, 2 bases at V and 3 bases at J, with 10 bases in the middle. Germline V lookup: CDR1 MNHEY, CDR2 SVGAGI. The DNA for the CDR3 is TGTGCCAGCAGTTACACGGGAGCGGACACCGGGGAGCTGTTTTTT. It translates to CASSYTGADTGELFF.

The chain couples TRBV10-1 to TRBJ2-5; 7 nucleotides agree with TRBD1. Germline assignment: CDR1 WNHNN and CDR2 SYGVQD (reference sequence). This CDR3 contains 14 residues. Unmatched junction bases numbered 5, after V lost 2 bases and J lost 5 bases. CDR3 sequence: CASSEGDSRETQYF. In DNA, the CDR3 is TGCGCCAGCAGTGAGGGGGACAGTCGGGAGACCCAGTACTTC.

The chain uses TRBV7-2 and TRBJ2-3, with no clear D. This CDR3 region has 17 residues. Germline assignment: CDR1 SGHTA and CDR2 FQGNSA. The germline V and J ends were trimmed by 6 bases and 0 bases, with 19 bases remaining between them. Here the CDR3 DNA reads TGTGCCAGCAGTTCCCTTAGCTACGCGGACAGCACAGATACGCAGTATTTT. As protein: CASSSLSYADSTDTQYF. The full variable domain, in which reference TRBV7-2 and TRBJ2-3 provide the parts outside the CDR3, is GAGVSQSPSNKVTEKGKDVELRCDPISGHTALYWYRQSLGQGLEFLIYFQGNSAPDKSGLPSDRFSAERTGGSVSTLTIQRTQQEDSAVYLCASSSLSYADSTDTQYFGPGTRLTVL.

The genes are TRBV18 and TRBJ1-1; weak D call: TRBD1 (6 bases). V was trimmed by 6 bases and J by 2 bases, leaving 13 bases between them. The CDR3 is made up of 14 amino acids. Looked up from germline, CDR1 is KGHSH and CDR2 is LQKENI. CDR3 region: CASSLGRGNTEAFF. In nucleotides, the CDR3 is TGTGCCAGCTCTCTCGGCAGGGGCAACACTGAAGCTTTCTTT.

The CDR3 here is CASSYRRTGSTGELFF. The CDR3 DNA reads TGTGCCAGCAGCTACCGAAGGACAGGGAGCACCGGGGAGCTGTTTTTT. V and J are TRBV7-9 and TRBJ2-2, with TRBD1 matching over 8 bases. The CDR3 length is 16 residues. The J segment lost 4 bases and the V segment lost 4 bases, leaving 8 bases of the junction unmatched. Per the germline V gene, CDR1 is SEHNR and CDR2 is FQNEAQ (reference sequence).

J is TRBJ2-1 and V is TRBV19; D possibly matches TRBD1 or TRBD2 (5 bases each). Looked up from germline, CDR1 is LNHDA and CDR2 is SQIVND (reference sequence). The CDR3 extends over 15 amino acids. V was clipped by 7 bases and J by 2 bases, with 15 bases between them. CDR3 in DNA: TGTGCCAGTACCCGCCGGGACGGAGCCTACAATGAGCAGTTCTTC. Residues: CASTRRDGAYNEQFF.

The genes are TRBV11-2 and TRBJ1-2; possibly TRBD1 for D (6 bases). The CDR3 loop spans 17 amino acids. Trimming pared 5 bases from V and 2 bases from J, leaving 21 bases between. Germline-derived CDR1 and CDR2 are SGHAT and FQNNGV. CDR3 in amino acids: CASSPSTGRPPNYGYTF. CDR3 coding DNA: TGTGCCAGCAGCCCCTCGACAGGAAGACCACCCAACTATGGCTACACCTTC.

The chain joins TRBV7-8 to TRBJ1-2; D is undetermined. The V end lost 2 bases, the J end lost 2 bases, and 9 bases lay between the germline ends. The germline V gene has CDR1 SGHVS and CDR2 FQNEAQ. This CDR3 is 14 amino acids long. The CDR3 DNA reads TGTGCCAGCAGCTTATTGGTTAGGAACTATGGCTACACCTTC. Protein: CASSLLVRNYGYTF.

This clone showed up just a few times. This rearrangement joins TRBV5-8 to TRBJ1-1; the D is unclear. V dropped 6 bases and J dropped 4 bases, with 16 bases sitting between them. This CDR3 has 14 amino acids. The germline CDR1 and CDR2 sequences are SGHTS and YDEGEE. The DNA of the CDR3 is TGTGCCAGCACCCATGGGGAGGGAGTCACTGAAGCTTTCTTT. Its translation: CASTHGEGVTEAFF.

V is TRBV6-5 and J is TRBJ2-7; unclear D gene. Trimming stripped 7 bases from V and 3 bases from J, with 7 bases between. Looked up from germline, CDR1 is MNHEY and CDR2 is SVGAGI. The CDR3 spans 11 residues. The CDR3 sequence is CASTHSYEQYF. CDR3 DNA sequence: TGTGCCAGCACCCACAGCTACGAGCAGTACTTC.

The chain combines TRBV11-2 with TRBJ1-4, with 7 bases fitting TRBD1. CDR3 size: 19 residues. The germline V gene encodes CDR1 SGHAT and CDR2 FQNNGV. With V trimmed by 4 bases and J by 0 bases, 14 bases remained unmatched. CDR3 loop: CASSSYGPGQRTTNEKLFF. For the CDR3, the DNA is TGTGCCAGCAGCTCCTATGGGCCGGGACAGCGAACAACTAATGAAAAACTGTTTTTT.

The chain employs TRBV9 and TRBJ2-3; 9 bases are a match to TRBD2. V lost 3 bases and J lost 5; bases outside the gene matches: 10. The CDR3 totals 16 residues. Germline assignment: CDR1 SGDLS and CDR2 YYNGEE. The CDR3 region has the DNA TGTGCCAGCAGCGCCCGGGGCGGGGGGGCGCTAGATACGCAGTATTTT. Protein: CASSARGGGALDTQYF.

The chain is built from TRBV4-1 and TRBJ2-5; 7 nucleotides line up with TRBD1. Per germline, CDR1 MGHRA and CDR2 YSYEKL. The CDR3 spans 14 residues. V dropped 4 bases and J dropped 1; count of bases not matched to a gene: 3. CDR3 loop: CASSLGQLQETQYF. CDR3 coding DNA: TGCGCCAGCAGCCTGGGACAGCTCCAAGAGACCCAGTACTTC.